Each of the 21 T cell receptor beta chains below was sequenced from the same sample in a study of blood T cell repertoires in COVID-19. Clones were read by immunoSEQ multiplex PCR, and TCRdb kept only the in-frame ones, dropping some. The sample yields 190,000 or so clones, 75% to 85% seen once. Sequenced sample: PBMCs or T cells enriched from blood (not recorded which). Every receptor here comes from a man between 35 and 55 years old who had recovered from COVID-19.

The chain is built from TRBV7-9 and TRBJ1-2; tentatively, D is TRBD1 (6 bases). Per germline, CDR1 SEHNR and CDR2 FQNEAQ (reference sequence). Trimming stripped 1 base from V and 4 bases from J, with 10 bases between. CDR3 length equals 14 residues. DNA of the CDR3: TGTGCCAGCAGCTTAGGGCAGGGGAGCTATGGCTACACCTTC. Residues: CASSLGQGSYGYTF. Filled out from reference TRBV7-9 and TRBJ1-2, the complete variable domain reads DTGVSQNPRHKITKRGQNVTFRCDPISEHNRLYWYRQTLGQGPEFLTYFQNEAQLEKSRLLSDRFSAERPKGSFSTLEIQRTEQGDSAMYLCASSLGQGSYGYTFGSGTRLTVV.

The V call is TRBV5-1, the J call TRBJ2-1, with 11 bases that match TRBD2. This CDR3 is 15 amino acids long. The germline V gene encodes CDR1 SGHRS and CDR2 YFSETQ. Unmatched junction bases numbered 5, after V lost 5 bases and J lost 4 bases. The CDR3: CASRPGLAEYNEQFF. The CDR3 region has the DNA TGCGCCAGCAGACCGGGACTAGCGGAGTACAATGAGCAGTTCTTC. Complete variable domain (other parts from reference TRBV5-1 and TRBJ2-1): KAGVTQTPRYLIKTRGQQVTLSCSPISGHRSVSWYQQTPGQGLQFLFEYFSETQRNKGNFPGRFSGRQFSNSRSEMNVSTLELGDSALYLCASRPGLAEYNEQFFGPGTRLTVL.

This chain joins TRBV18 and TRBJ1-2; tentatively, D is TRBD1 (5 bases). Trimming removed 2 bases at V and 4 bases at J, with 17 bases between. Germline loops: CDR1 KGHSH, CDR2 LQKENI. The CDR3 is 16 residues long. CDR3 coding DNA: TGTGCCAGCTCACCAGGGTCAGACAGATCGTCCTATGGCTACACCTTC. Its translation: CASSPGSDRSSYGYTF.

The J gene is TRBJ1-2, the V gene TRBV19; the match to TRBD1 covers 7 bases. The CDR3 consists of 16 residues. J gave up 7 bases and V 10 bases, and 21 bases lay outside the gene matches. The germline gives CDR1 LNHDA, CDR2 SQIVND (reference sequence). The CDR3 DNA follows: TGTGCCACCAGGGACAGCACTCCCTCCCGGGGTGTTGGCTACACCTTC. Translated: CATRDSTPSRGVGYTF.

This clone turned up a few times. The chain has TRBV7-3 and TRBJ1-2; possible D gene TRBD1, 5 bases. This CDR3 comprises 14 residues. V was pared by 5 bases and J by 4 bases, with 14 bases between. CDR1 and CDR2 from the germline V gene are SGHTA and FQGTGA. CDR3 coding DNA: TGTGCCAGCAGCCTACGCCACCAGGGCTATGGCTACACCTTC. It codes for CASSLRHQGYGYTF.

V usage is TRBV3-1 (or the pseudogene TRBV3-2) and J usage is TRBJ2-5; D not certain. The V gene's germline CDR1 is LGHDT and CDR2 YNNKEL (reference sequence). The CDR3 consists of 12 residues. The germline V and J ends were trimmed by 5 bases and 5 bases, with 9 bases remaining between them. CDR3 bases: TGTGCCAGCAGCTTTAGTCTGGAGACCCAGTACTTC. As protein: CASSFSLETQYF.

The V gene is TRBV19, the J gene TRBJ1-2, with 7 bases lining up with TRBD1. From germline, CDR1 is LNHDA and CDR2 SQIVND (reference sequence). The CDR3 consists of 15 residues. J gave up 1 base and V 6 bases, and 8 bases lay outside the gene matches. CDR3 sequence: CASRQQGKDNYGYTF. DNA of the CDR3: TGTGCCAGTAGACAACAGGGGAAGGATAACTATGGCTACACCTTC.

The chain combines TRBV7-2 with TRBJ2-5; no clear D gene. The V gene lost 2 bases and the J gene lost 5 bases, with 18 bases spanning the gap. This CDR3 has 16 residues. Germline V gives CDR1 SGHTA, CDR2 FQGNSA. CDR3 sequence reads: CASSLNPLRATETQYF. CDR3 nucleotides: TGTGCCAGCAGCTTAAACCCCCTAAGAGCGACGGAGACCCAGTACTTC.

The chain uses TRBV7-2 and TRBJ2-1, with no clear D. With 3 bases removed from V and 0 bases from J, the gap between germline ends came to 9 bases. The V gene's germline CDR1 is SGHTA and CDR2 FQGNSA. CDR3 size: 15 residues. CDR3 sequence reads: CASSFDTSSYNEQFF. Here the CDR3 DNA reads TGTGCCAGCAGCTTCGACACGAGCTCCTACAATGAGCAGTTCTTC. Together with reference TRBV7-2 and TRBJ2-1, the CDR3 gives the full variable domain: GAGVSQSPSNKVTEKGKDVELRCDPISGHTALYWYRQSLGQGLEFLIYFQGNSAPDKSGLPSDRFSAERTGGSVSTLTIQRTQQEDSAVYLCASSFDTSSYNEQFFGPGTRLTVL.

V usage is TRBV7-8 and J usage is TRBJ2-7; 7 bases fit TRBD2. Trimming removed 1 base from V and 6 bases from J; junction bases left unmatched: 9. CDR3 length: 15 amino acids. From germline, CDR1 is SGHVS and CDR2 FQNEAQ. This chain's CDR3 is CASSLVDGGSGEQYF. The CDR3 nucleotides read TGTGCCAGCAGCTTAGTCGACGGCGGGAGTGGCGAGCAGTACTTC.

The CDR3 nucleotides read TGTGCCACCGGCGACAGCTACTATGGCTACACCTTC. This sequence encodes CATGDSYYGYTF. This chain links TRBV6-5 with TRBJ1-2; the D gene is possibly TRBD1 (5 bases). The CDR3 loop spans 12 amino acids. Trimming left V 10 bases short and J 3 bases short, with 12 bases between. Germline CDR1 and CDR2: MNHEY and SVGAGI.

This chain joins TRBV5-1 and TRBJ2-3, with D possibly TRBD1 on 5 matching bases. Germline V gives CDR1 SGHRS, CDR2 YFSETQ. This CDR3 has 15 amino acids. Trimming shortened V by 4 bases and J by 0 bases, and 12 bases separated the two germline ends. The CDR3 region has the DNA TGCGCCAGCAGCCTCCAGACAGCTAGCACAGATACGCAGTATTTT. Its translation: CASSLQTASTDTQYF.

Only a few counts were recorded for this clone. The CDR3 sequence: CASSTGQYNEQFF. The CDR3 DNA sequence: TGTGCCAGCAGCACGGGACAGTACAATGAGCAGTTCTTC. The chain uses TRBV9 and TRBJ2-1; TRBD1 matches 7 bases. Per the germline V gene, CDR1 is SGDLS and CDR2 is YYNGEE. The V and J ends lost 4 bases and 4 bases, in that order; junction bases with no gene match: 2. This CDR3 is 13 amino acids long.

The V call is TRBV7-3, the J call TRBJ2-1; D unresolved. Germline loops: CDR1 SGHTA, CDR2 FQGTGA. Trimming stripped 2 bases from V and 4 bases from J, with 9 bases between. The CDR3 has 14 amino acids. The CDR3 spells CASSLGRSYNEQFF. The CDR3 DNA reads TGTGCCAGCAGCTTAGGGCGATCATACAATGAGCAGTTCTTC.

This rearrangement joins TRBV28 to TRBJ1-2; D is uncertain. The CDR3 runs 11 residues. Germline V gene lookup returns CDR1 MDHEN and CDR2 SYDVKM. The germline V and J ends were trimmed by 6 bases and 6 bases, with 8 bases remaining between them. The CDR3 DNA sequence: TGTGCCAGCAGCTTTGGAGATGGCTACACCTTC. This encodes CASSFGDGYTF.

About this clone: Other DNA sequences in this specimen translate into the identical CDR3. The V call is TRBV9, the J call TRBJ2-1; 9 bases agree with TRBD2. V was clipped by 0 bases and J by 4 bases; unmatched bases: 2. The CDR3 is 15 amino acids. The germline V gene has CDR1 SGDLS and CDR2 YYNGEE. For the CDR3, the DNA is TGTGCCAGCAGCGTAGGAACTAGCGGGTACAATGAGCAGTTCTTC. Protein: CASSVGTSGYNEQFF.

This chain connects TRBV5-1 to TRBJ2-3; possible D gene TRBD1, 6 bases. This CDR3 is 16 amino acids long. Trimming cost V 3 bases and J 0 bases, with 14 bases left between them. Looked up from germline, CDR1 is SGHRS and CDR2 is YFSETQ. The CDR3 DNA reads as TGCGCCAGCAGCTGGCTGGCAGGGGTTAGCACAGATACGCAGTATTTT. This gives the protein CASSWLAGVSTDTQYF.

This clone appeared a single time. CDR3 amino acids: CATSRQGSAREQFF. DNA of the CDR3: TGTGCCACCAGCAGACAGGGGTCCGCACGTGAGCAGTTCTTC. This chain uses TRBV15 with TRBJ2-1; D is perhaps TRBD1 (6 bases). Trimming cost V 2 bases and J 9 bases, with 14 bases left between them. Germline-derived CDR1 and CDR2 are LNHNV and YYDKDF (reference sequence). This CDR3 comprises 14 residues.

This clone came up once. The V gene is TRBV2, the J gene TRBJ1-1; D is undetermined. Germline values: CDR1 SNHLY, CDR2 FYNNEI. Deletions cut 6 bases from V and 0 bases from J, with 8 bases between. CDR3 length: 13 residues. CDR3 loop: CASSETVNTEAFF. DNA of the CDR3: TGTGCCAGCAGCGAAACAGTGAACACTGAAGCTTTCTTT.

The genes are TRBV2 and TRBJ1-4; TRBD1 agrees at 7 bases. The trim removed 6 bases at V and 4 bases at J, leaving 8 bases unmatched. Germline CDR1 SNHLY, CDR2 FYNNEI. The CDR3 totals 15 residues. CDR3 in amino acids: CASSHRDSINEKLFF. The CDR3 DNA reads as TGTGCCAGCAGCCACCGGGACAGCATTAATGAAAAACTGTTTTTT.

V is TRBV6-1 and J is TRBJ1-2; TRBD1 matches 10 bases. In germline, CDR1 is MNHNS, CDR2 SASEGT. The CDR3 spans 18 residues. V shed 4 bases, J shed 2 bases, and the junction held 13 bases outside the gene matches. This chain's CDR3 is CASSVTALQGQGNYGYTF. In nucleotides, the CDR3 is TGTGCCAGCAGTGTGACCGCCCTTCAGGGACAGGGGAACTATGGCTACACCTTC.